The clone carrying this TCR beta chain was seen many times. These data belong to a study of T cells in Graves' hyperthyroidism and ophthalmopathy. In germline, CDR1 is SNHLY, CDR2 FYNNEI. Trimming pared 6 bases from V and 2 bases from J, leaving 14 bases between. The CDR3 extends over 14 amino acids. Authors of the study amplified TCR beta CDR3 regions from RNA transcripts. Researchers ran a first-round RT-PCR on the TCR CDR3 using the HTBI primer set. From the multiplex PCR reads, TCRdb called clonotypes with MiXCR, one entry per CDR3 protein. The table shows a few hundred thousand distinct CDR3 sequences, with less than 20% occurring only once.

Sequencing input: blood. The clonotype comes from a woman in her thirties or forties with Graves' ophthalmopathy. The chain recombines TRBV2 with TRBJ2-7, with D possibly being TRBD2 (5 bases). Here the CDR3 DNA reads TGTGCCAGCAGGATCGGGATCCTTACCTACGAGCAGTACTTC. Translation gives CASRIGILTYEQYF.